These 12 T cell receptor beta chains share one sample of origin, sequenced in a study of siplizumab effects on memory and regulatory T cells. Here immunoSEQ multiplex PCR was the method, and the copy in TCRdb shows in-frame clones only, minus some. The sample holds roughly 100,000 clones, approximately 91% seen once. The sequenced material came from non-Treg CD4+ T cells sorted from blood. These receptors originate from a human donor in good health.

This chain connects TRBV28 to TRBJ2-7; 8 bases agree with TRBD1. Germline CDR1 MDHEN, CDR2 SYDVKM. CDR3 length equals 14 residues. V lost 3 bases and J lost 5; bases outside the gene matches: 6. CDR3 DNA: TGTGCCAGCAGTTTTTCCAGGGGGCTAAACGAGCAGTACTTC. It is translated as CASSFSRGLNEQYF.

This rearrangement joins TRBV29-1 to TRBJ2-7; 7 bases align to TRBD2. CDR1 is SQVTM and CDR2 is ANQGSEA in the germline V gene. The J segment lost 3 bases and the V segment lost 4 bases, leaving 6 bases of the junction unmatched. This CDR3 is 13 amino acids long. The CDR3 is CSVGDPGGYEQYF. The CDR3 nucleotides are TGCAGCGTTGGGGACCCGGGAGGCTACGAGCAGTACTTC.

This clone has a single count. The chain recombines TRBV11-3 with TRBJ1-2, with TRBD1 matching over 7 bases. The CDR3 covers 15 residues. Germline V gives CDR1 SGHNT, CDR2 YENEEA. Germline trimming cut 5 bases from V and 4 bases from J; bases unmatched to any gene: 10. CDR3 nucleotides: TGTGCCAGCAGCCCGTCCCGCGGGGACAGCTATGGCTACACCTTC. Its translation: CASSPSRGDSYGYTF.

V gene TRBV9 combines with J gene TRBJ2-2, with D uncertain. The CDR3 loop spans 14 amino acids. Germline CDR1 reads SGDLS; CDR2 reads YYNGEE. V was trimmed by 0 bases and J by 4 bases, leaving 7 bases between them. CDR3 nucleotide sequence: TGTGCCAGCAGCGTAGCTTCGTTCACCGGGGAGCTGTTTTTT. The encoded protein is CASSVASFTGELFF.

This chain joins TRBV28 and TRBJ1-5, with a tentative D call TRBD1 (6 bases). Germline values: CDR1 MDHEN, CDR2 SYDVKM. Trimming cost V 5 bases and J 9 bases, with 23 bases left between them. The CDR3 sequence is 16 residues long. The DNA for the CDR3 is TGTGCCAGCAGTGGCCCGGGGGGCGGTCGGGGACGGCCCCAGCATTTT. This translates into CASSGPGGGRGRPQHF. The complete variable domain, with remaining parts taken from reference TRBV28 and TRBJ1-5, reads DVKVTQSSRYLVKRTGEKVFLECVQDMDHENMFWYRQDPGLGLRLIYFSYDVKMKEKGDIPEGYSVSREKKERFSLILESASTNQTSMYLCASSGPGGGRGRPQHFGDGTRLSIL.

A note on this clone: The sample has other DNA sequences that encode this CDR3 too. J is TRBJ1-5 and V is TRBV6-5; TRBD1 is a possible D gene (6 bases). V lost 5 bases and J lost 3, with 8 bases in between. CDR1 is MNHEY and CDR2 is SVGAGI in the germline V gene. This CDR3 comprises 13 residues. The CDR3 is CASSRDNNQPQHF. CDR3 nucleotide sequence: TGTGCCAGCAGTAGGGACAACAATCAGCCCCAGCATTTT.

This CDR3 is CASSDGPYTEAFF. The CDR3 bases are TGTGCCAGCAGTGACGGGCCCTACACTGAAGCTTTCTTT. V gene TRBV6-1 combines with J gene TRBJ1-1; D is undetermined. CDR1 and CDR2 from the germline V gene are MNHNS and SASEGT. With 3 bases removed from V and 3 bases from J, the gap between germline ends came to 8 bases. The CDR3 spans 13 residues.

The gene calls are TRBV5-4 and TRBJ1-6; possibly TRBD1 for D (5 bases). The CDR3 length is 16 residues. Per the germline V gene, CDR1 is SGHNT and CDR2 is YYREEE (reference sequence). The V and J ends lost 4 bases and 7 bases respectively, with 18 bases between them. The CDR3 bases are TGTGCCAGCAGCCCGGCCGGCGCCGCAGGGAATTCACCCCTCCACTTT. Protein: CASSPAGAAGNSPLHF.

The V gene is TRBV6-6, the J gene TRBJ2-5; 14 nucleotides match TRBD2. The ends lost 6 bases at V and 4 bases at J; junction bases unmatched: 7. The CDR3 length is 16 residues. Looked up from germline, CDR1 is MNHNY and CDR2 is SVGAGI (reference sequence). The CDR3, as DNA: TGTGCCAGCAGCCACGGACTAGCGGGAGGTTTAGAGACCCAGTACTTC. Its protein is CASSHGLAGGLETQYF.

The CDR3 bases are TGTGCCAGCAGAAAAGGGGACAAACAGAACACTGAAGCTTTCTTT. Translating it yields CASRKGDKQNTEAFF. The chain carries TRBV25-1 and TRBJ1-1, with D maybe TRBD1 (6 bases). Trimming took 6 bases from V and 1 from J, leaving 15 bases between them. Germline CDR1 is MGHDK and CDR2 is SYGVNS. The CDR3 runs 15 residues.

V and J are TRBV19 and TRBJ2-1; D is unclear. The CDR3 has 13 residues. Trimming took off 7 bases at V and 1 base at J, with 8 bases between the two ends. Germline V gene data show CDR1 as LNHDA and CDR2 as SQIVND (reference sequence). The CDR3 here is CASNEQSYNEQFF. The CDR3, as DNA: TGTGCCAGTAACGAACAATCCTACAATGAGCAGTTCTTC.

The chain employs TRBV5-1 and TRBJ2-1; 8 positions agree with TRBD2. The V segment lost 2 bases and the J segment 7 bases; nucleotides outside the gene matches: 11. Germline V CDR1 and CDR2: SGHRS, YFSETQ. The CDR3 loop spans 16 amino acids. CDR3 sequence (DNA): TGCGCCAGCAGCTTAGAACCCGGGACTAGGCAGAATGAGCAGTTCTTC. This encodes CASSLEPGTRQNEQFF.